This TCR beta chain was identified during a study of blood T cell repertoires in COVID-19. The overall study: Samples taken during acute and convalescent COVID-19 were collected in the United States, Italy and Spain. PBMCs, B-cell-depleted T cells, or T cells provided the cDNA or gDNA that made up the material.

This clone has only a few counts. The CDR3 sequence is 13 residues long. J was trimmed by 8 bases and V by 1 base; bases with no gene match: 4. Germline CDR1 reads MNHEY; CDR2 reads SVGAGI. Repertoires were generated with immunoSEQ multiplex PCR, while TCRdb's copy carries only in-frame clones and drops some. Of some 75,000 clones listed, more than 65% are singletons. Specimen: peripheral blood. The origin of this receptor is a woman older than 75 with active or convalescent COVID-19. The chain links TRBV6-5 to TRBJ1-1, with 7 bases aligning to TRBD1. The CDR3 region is CASSYLDREEAFF. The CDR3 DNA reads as TGTGCCAGCAGTTACTTAGACAGGGAGGAAGCTTTCTTT.